The 11 T cell receptor beta chains below all came from one sample that was sequenced in a study of blood T cell repertoires in COVID-19. The repertoire was sequenced with immunoSEQ multiplex PCR; TCRdb's copy has only in-frame clones and lacks some. This sample has 390,000 or so clones, with 75% to 90% found just once. The sequenced sample consisted of PBMCs or T cells enriched from blood (not recorded which). Receptor source: a woman aged 50 to 65 who had recovered from COVID-19.

The gene calls are TRBV6-1 and TRBJ1-5; D remains ambiguous. CDR1 is MNHNS, CDR2 SASEGT, per germline. This CDR3 is 14 amino acids long. With 3 bases removed from V and 7 bases from J, the gap between germline ends came to 13 bases. This CDR3 is CASSDITPLQPQHF. CDR3 nucleotides: TGTGCCAGCAGTGATATAACTCCCCTCCAGCCCCAGCATTTT.

The rearrangement links TRBV6-6 to TRBJ1-5; the D gene is possibly TRBD1 (5 bases). Trimming pared 6 bases from V and 2 bases from J, leaving 14 bases between. The V gene's germline CDR1 is MNHNY and CDR2 SVGAGI (reference sequence). This CDR3 is 15 amino acids long. The CDR3 coding sequence is TGTGCCAGCAGAGACAGCCTGTCGGGCAATCAGCCCCAGCATTTT. Residues: CASRDSLSGNQPQHF.

V usage is TRBV5-1 and J usage is TRBJ2-7; D is possibly TRBD2 (6 bases). Germline V gene lookup returns CDR1 SGHRS and CDR2 YFSETQ. The CDR3 length is 16 residues. V dropped 3 bases and J dropped 4 bases, with 20 bases sitting between them. The DNA of the CDR3 is TGCGCCAGCAGCTCCCAGAGACAAGGAGGGGTTTACGAGCAGTACTTC. Its translation is CASSSQRQGGVYEQYF. Based on the CDR3 plus reference TRBV5-1 and TRBJ2-7, the full variable domain is KAGVTQTPRYLIKTRGQQVTLSCSPISGHRSVSWYQQTPGQGLQFLFEYFSETQRNKGNFPGRFSGRQFSNSRSEMNVSTLELGDSALYLCASSSQRQGGVYEQYFGPGTRLTVT.

The chain employs TRBV7-9 and TRBJ2-1; the D gene is possibly TRBD1 (6 bases). V was shortened by 10 bases and J by 7 bases, with 23 bases between the two germline ends. CDR1 and CDR2 (germline): SEHNR, FQNEAQ (reference sequence). This CDR3 has 15 amino acids. As DNA, the CDR3 is TGTGCCACCTCCCCCCGGGACCCAAGGGGGAATGAGCAGTTCTTC. It codes for CATSPRDPRGNEQFF.

The chain employs TRBV6-5 and TRBJ2-2; possibly TRBD1 for D (5 bases). This CDR3 spans 16 amino acids. V was shortened by 0 bases and J by 5 bases, with 13 bases between the two germline ends. Germline CDR1 is MNHEY and CDR2 is SVGAGI. The CDR3 region is CASSYSYQGATGELFF. The CDR3 DNA follows: TGTGCCAGCAGTTACTCGTATCAGGGTGCGACCGGGGAGCTGTTTTTT.

This chain connects TRBV6-5 to TRBJ2-2; no clear D gene. The CDR3 extends over 14 amino acids. Deletions cut 4 bases from V and 0 bases from J, with 6 bases between. Germline V gene data show CDR1 as MNHEY and CDR2 as SVGAGI. This CDR3 is CASSSSANTGELFF. In nucleotides, the CDR3 is TGTGCCAGCAGTTCCAGTGCGAACACCGGGGAGCTGTTTTTT.

The chain couples TRBV4-3 to TRBJ1-2; D is perhaps TRBD1 (6 bases). Germline CDR1 and CDR2: LGHNA and YSLEER. CDR3 length: 13 amino acids. Deletions cut 3 bases from V and 3 bases from J, with 8 bases between. CDR3 sequence (DNA): TGCGCCAGCAGCCAGAGGACAGACTATGGCTACACCTTC. Protein sequence: CASSQRTDYGYTF.

The rearrangement uses TRBV29-1 and TRBJ2-1; 8 positions agree with TRBD2. The germline V gene encodes CDR1 SQVTM and CDR2 ANQGSEA. The CDR3 is 15 amino acids. The V gene end was trimmed by 5 bases and the J gene end by 0 bases; junction bases not matched to a gene: 6. The chain's CDR3 is CSVYGGDLSYNEQFF. Here the CDR3 DNA reads TGCAGCGTTTACGGGGGGGACCTCTCCTACAATGAGCAGTTCTTC.

This chain uses TRBV6-2 or TRBV6-3 with TRBJ1-1, with a weak D call TRBD1 (5 bases). Between the trimmed V and J ends, which lost 6 bases and 1 base, there was a span of 12 bases. Germline V CDR1 and CDR2: MNHEY, SVGEGT. The CDR3 covers 14 residues. CDR3 residues: CASSHPGGNTEAFF. CDR3 DNA sequence: TGTGCCAGCAGCCACCCGGGGGGGAACACTGAAGCTTTCTTT.

V usage is TRBV6-2 or TRBV6-3 and J usage is TRBJ1-6; the D gene is possibly TRBD1 (6 bases). V was cut by 6 bases and J by 7 bases, with 25 bases left in between. This CDR3 spans 18 amino acids. Germline assignment: CDR1 MNHEY and CDR2 SVGEGT. The CDR3 loop is CASSHRIGQSAGNSPLHF. For the CDR3, the DNA is TGTGCCAGCAGCCACAGGATCGGACAGTCTGCGGGCAATTCACCCCTCCACTTT.

This clone has a handful of counts. The gene calls are TRBV11-3 and TRBJ1-3; 10 positions agree with TRBD1. The V and J ends lost 5 bases and 0 bases, in that order; junction bases with no gene match: 4. This CDR3 has 16 residues. Germline V gene lookup returns CDR1 SGHNT and CDR2 YENEEA. The CDR3 bases are TGTGCCAGCAGCCCGCGGACAGGGGGCTCTGGAAACACCATATATTTT. This codes for CASSPRTGGSGNTIYF. The full variable domain, with the rest looked up from reference TRBV11-3 and TRBJ1-3, is EAGVVQSPRYKIIEKKQPVAFWCNPISGHNTLYWYLQNLGQGPELLIRYENEEAVDDSQLPKDRFSAERLKGVDSTLKIQPAELGDSAVYLCASSPRTGGSGNTIYFGEGSWLTVV.